Listed here is a single TCR beta chain. This clone has just a few counts. Its cognate antigen has yet to be identified. Base qualities are missing; no much larger clone stands one base away. All of the isolated RNA was reverse transcribed with the High Capacity cDNA Reverse Transcription Kit, so expressed TCRB transcripts were sequenced. Naive, central memory and regulatory T cell samples underwent deep immunoSEQ sequencing, averaging about 3.57 million total reads per sample. Sorted cells were lysed in RLT buffer, and RNA was extracted using DNase-treated RNeasy Micro or Mini kits according to cell number. Each cell subset was processed on its own to prevent cross-contamination, while patient and healthy donor samples were processed together. Using the immunoSEQ multiplex PCR, TCRB sequences were amplified from cDNA into 87-bp fragments spanning the CDR3 region. Sequencing of the amplicons was performed on the Illumina HiSeq platform. The authors processed their data as follows. PCR bias was computationally corrected using synthetic template baselines, reads within Hamming distance 2 were collapsed, and singletons that could not be merged were discarded. By aligning reads against IMGT, V, D and J genes, CDR3 length, and insertions or deletions at six rearrangement sites were assigned. Clonotype counts were normalized to sorted cell number within each subset before computing true diversity and Gini coefficients with the tcR R package. Repertoire sharing was quantified using the overlap coefficient calculated on TCRB nucleotide sequences. As a proxy for the pre-selection repertoire, out-of-frame TCRB sequences from naive cells were analyzed. Drawn from immuneACCESS, this table holds only the in-frame rearrangements with V and J called that TCRdb kept. Clones are partly lost; checked studies trace under half to an unresolved V gene and leave the rest unexplained. V, J and clone size derive from that table, while D and trimming were established from the DNA sequence. This sample lists 500,000 to 800,000 clones; roughly 12% were detected once. The top ten constitute more than 0.09% of the sample.

The CDR3 runs 16 amino acids, cysteine and phenylalanine included. The kept DNA is CDR3 alone, 48 bases in frame from the first base. The junction shows trimming of 0 bases on V and 0 bases on J, plus 10 bases between the germline ends. Taken from the germline V gene, the CDR1 and CDR2 loops are KGHSH and LQKENI. From each donor, a single peripheral blood sample of 100 to 150 mL on average was drawn into heparinised tubes. Naive, central memory, regulatory and stem cell-like memory CD4+ T cells were sorted on a BD FACSAria II using a panel including CD45RO, CCR7, CD25, CD127, CD95 and CD27. Every sorted population had a purity above 98%. PBMCs were separated immediately by Lymphoprep density gradient centrifugation and were stained directly, without being cultured. Samples were stained and sorted in pairs, with one healthy donor and one patient per experiment, so that batch effects were minimized.

The sample is drawn from a study of beta chain features in type 1 diabetes (dated by TCRdb to between 2018 and 2020). For the wider study: Mean age, gender distribution, total cell number and subset yield did not differ between patients and healthy donors. Regulatory and stem cell-like memory subsets were obtained from only 8 patients and roughly 8 healthy donors, while naive and central memory subsets were obtained from all 30 or so donors. In the study, recently diagnosed type 1 diabetes patients and matched healthy donors were compared on the TCRB repertoires of their sorted circulating CD4+ T cell subsets. A total of approximately 100 million sorted cells were examined across all samples, and the number of cells per subset was strongly correlated with RNA yield.

Overall results and qualifications from the work: Naive, central memory and regulatory TCRB repertoires appeared to be more similar among patients than among healthy donors. Type 1 diabetes patients showed a moderate but significant shortening of TCRB CDR3 length in all four CD4+ subsets. Because cDNA was sequenced instead of genomic DNA, activated cells with high expression could be over-represented, although the groups did not differ in activation or CD3 levels. Only small numbers of individuals were included in the HLA sub-analyses, which left unresolved whether HLA type had any influence on TCRB rearrangement. Patients with type 1 diabetes made fewer insertions and deleted more nucleotides at VDJ recombination sites, implying thymic rearrangement abnormalities. PCR might favor shorter templates, but patient and control samples were amplified and corrected together, so any skew would affect both groups equally.

This clonotype originated in a man younger than 45 with type 1 diabetes. The sequence links TRBV18 to TRBJ2-3; the best D guess is TRBD2, with 6 bases matching. The sample consisted of naive CD4+ T cells from blood. In the paper's terms, the cell subset or site label means: true naive CD4+ T cells. Read as DNA, the sequence is TGTGCCAGCTCACCACCTAGCGGAACTAGCACAGATACGCAGTATTTT. It encodes CASSPPSGTSTDTQYF. Reference TRBV18 and TRBJ2-3 proteins supply the regions before and after the CDR3; the full variable domain is: NAGVMQNPRHLVRRRGQEARLRCSPMKGHSHVYWYRQLPEEGLKFMVYLQKENIIDESGMPKERFSAEFPKEGPSILRIQQVVRGDSAAYFCASSPPSGTSTDTQYFGPGTRLTVL.